The entry below gives a single T cell receptor beta chain sequence along with its context. The antigen is unknown. The sample contains more than one DNA sequence encoding this CDR3. The data stem from a study of shared clonotypes between healthy human individuals. Germline CDR1 MNHEY, CDR2 SMNVEV (reference sequence). The CDR3 contains 12 residues. V lost 2 bases, J lost 8 bases, and 7 bases lay in between. Study-level findings and limits: What naive subsets generally showed was a larger estimated richness than memory subsets showed. Only blood was sampled; tissue repertoires likely differ.

Data came from immunoSEQ multiplex PCR; TCRdb stores just in-frame clones and leaves some out. This sample yields about 700,000 clones, of which 92% are seen a single time; 24% belongs to the top ten. CD45RO-negative cells were positively selected for CCR7, leaving out terminally differentiated effector memory CD45RA+ cells. The source material was naive CD8+ T cells sorted from blood. The chain employs TRBV27 and TRBJ2-1; D perhaps matches TRBD2 (5 bases). The TCR comes from a man under 40 in good health. The DNA of the CDR3 is TGTGCCAGCAGTTTAAGGCGGGATGAGCAGTTCTTC. The encoded protein is CASSLRRDEQFF.